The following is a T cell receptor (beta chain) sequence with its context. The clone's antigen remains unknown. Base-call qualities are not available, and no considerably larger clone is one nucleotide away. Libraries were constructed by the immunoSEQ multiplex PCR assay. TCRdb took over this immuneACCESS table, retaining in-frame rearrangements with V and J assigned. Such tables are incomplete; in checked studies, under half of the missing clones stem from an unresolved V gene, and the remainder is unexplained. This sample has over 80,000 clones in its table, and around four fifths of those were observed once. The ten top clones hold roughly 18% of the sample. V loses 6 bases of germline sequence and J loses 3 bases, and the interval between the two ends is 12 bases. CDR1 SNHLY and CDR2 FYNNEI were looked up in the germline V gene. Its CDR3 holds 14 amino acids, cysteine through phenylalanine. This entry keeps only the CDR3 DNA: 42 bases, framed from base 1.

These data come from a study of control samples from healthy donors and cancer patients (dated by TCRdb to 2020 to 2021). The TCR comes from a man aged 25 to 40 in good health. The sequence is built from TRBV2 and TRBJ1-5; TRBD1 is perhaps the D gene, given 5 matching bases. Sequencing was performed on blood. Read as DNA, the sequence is TGTGCCAGCAGATGGGACGGGTACAATCAGCCCCAGCATTTT. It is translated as CASRWDGYNQPQHF.